Presented here are 32 T cell receptor beta chains from one specimen sequenced in a study of shared clonotypes between healthy human individuals. Here immunoSEQ multiplex PCR was the method, and the copy in TCRdb shows in-frame clones only, minus some. The sample has under 2,500,000 clones; 95% are singletons. The sequencing input was naive CD4+ T cells sorted from blood. Documented subset: CD45RA+ positively selected. The receptors were sampled from a man between 18 and 29 years old in good health.

The V and J genes are TRBV10-3 and TRBJ2-3, with D hard to call. Germline loops: CDR1 ENHRY, CDR2 SYGVKD. V shed 6 bases and J shed 2 bases, with 9 bases lying between them. This CDR3 is 13 amino acids long. For the CDR3, the DNA is TGTGCCATCAGCAACGGTTACACAGATACGCAGTATTTT. Translating gives CAISNGYTDTQYF.

The genes are TRBV4-3 and TRBJ1-4, with D hard to call. CDR3 length equals 16 residues. Trimming took 0 bases from V and 10 from J, leaving 18 bases between them. The germline V gene encodes CDR1 LGHNA and CDR2 YSLEER. As DNA, the CDR3 is TGCGCCAGCAGCCAAGATCTCGGGGTGGCAAGAGGAAAACTGTTTTTT. Protein: CASSQDLGVARGKLFF.

The chain has TRBV18 and TRBJ2-1; D not resolved. V lost 8 bases and J 7 bases, leaving 9 bases between the germline ends. There are 11 residues in the CDR3. The germline V gene encodes CDR1 KGHSH and CDR2 LQKENI. The CDR3 bases are TGTGCCAGCGCCATGATTAATGAGCAGTTCTTC. Its protein product is CASAMINEQFF.

V and J are TRBV28 and TRBJ1-1; no clear D gene. Germline values: CDR1 MDHEN, CDR2 SYDVKM. V shed 2 bases and J shed 11 bases, with 9 bases lying between them. CDR3 length: 11 residues. For the CDR3, the DNA is TGTGCCAGCAGTTTAAAAGGGAGGGCTTTCTTT. This translates into CASSLKGRAFF. Drawing the rest from reference TRBV28 and TRBJ1-1, the complete variable domain is DVKVTQSSRYLVKRTGEKVFLECVQDMDHENMFWYRQDPGLGLRLIYFSYDVKMKEKGDIPEGYSVSREKKERFSLILESASTNQTSMYLCASSLKGRAFFGQGTRLTVV.

The genes are TRBV19 and TRBJ2-5; 12 positions match TRBD1. This CDR3 contains 17 residues. The germline CDR1 and CDR2 sequences are LNHDA and SQIVND (reference sequence). J was trimmed by 5 bases and V by 3 bases; bases with no gene match: 10. This CDR3 reads CASSIPPGQGARETQYF. CDR3 DNA sequence: TGTGCCAGTAGTATTCCCCCGGGACAGGGGGCGAGGGAGACCCAGTACTTC. The full variable domain, rest sourced from reference TRBV19 and TRBJ2-5, is DGGITQSPKYLFRKEGQNVTLSCEQNLNHDAMYWYRQDPGQGLRLIYYSQIVNDFQKGDIAEGYSVSREKKESFPLTVTSAQKNPTAFYLCASSIPPGQGARETQYFGPGTRLLVL.

The CDR3 loop reads CASTGTAYEQYF. CDR3 DNA sequence: TGTGCCAGCACCGGGACAGCTTACGAGCAGTACTTC. V gene TRBV25-1 combines with J gene TRBJ2-7; TRBD1 matches 7 bases. Germline V gene lookup returns CDR1 MGHDK and CDR2 SYGVNS. V shed 7 bases, J shed 4 bases, and the junction held 4 bases outside the gene matches. The CDR3 totals 12 residues.

With respect to this clone: In the same sample, other DNA sequences code for this CDR3. The chain's CDR3 is CASSFGVTGELFF. DNA for the CDR3: TGTGCCAGCAGCTTTGGCGTCACCGGGGAGCTGTTTTTT. V gene TRBV11-3 combines with J gene TRBJ2-2; D is unresolved. The CDR3 contains 13 residues. Looked up from germline, CDR1 is SGHNT and CDR2 is YENEEA. Trimming took 3 bases from V and 4 from J, leaving 6 bases between them.

The chain carries TRBV11-2 and TRBJ2-1; D might be TRBD1 or TRBD2, each matching 5 bases. The CDR3 is made up of 15 amino acids. V dropped 1 base and J dropped 2 bases, with 9 bases sitting between them. Germline V gene data show CDR1 as SGHAT and CDR2 as FQNNGV. The CDR3 protein is CASSLGGGPYNEQFF. CDR3 bases: TGTGCCAGCAGCTTAGGTGGGGGTCCCTACAATGAGCAGTTCTTC.

The chain combines TRBV15 with TRBJ2-1; D remains unclear. Trimming pared 1 base from V and 3 bases from J, leaving 4 bases between. The CDR3 covers 13 residues. CDR1 LNHNV and CDR2 YYDKDF come from the germline V gene (reference sequence). CDR3 region: CATSRVNYNEQFF. The CDR3 DNA sequence: TGTGCCACCAGCAGAGTTAACTACAATGAGCAGTTCTTC.

The rearrangement links TRBV28 to TRBJ2-5, with 10 positions matching TRBD1. Germline V gives CDR1 MDHEN, CDR2 SYDVKM. This CDR3 spans 15 amino acids. Trimming at V came to 6 bases and at J to 4 bases, leaving 8 bases not matched to a gene. CDR3 amino acids: CASSHRQGAGETQYF. As DNA, the CDR3 is TGTGCCAGCAGCCACAGACAGGGGGCAGGAGAGACCCAGTACTTC.

In its sample, this clone was seen once. The rearrangement joins TRBV7-8 to TRBJ2-7; 7 bases are a match to TRBD1. CDR3 size: 15 residues. The J segment lost 3 bases and the V segment lost 3 bases, leaving 8 bases of the junction unmatched. The V gene's germline CDR1 is SGHVS and CDR2 FQNEAQ. CDR3 amino acids: CASSFQGEAYYEQYF. In nucleotides, the CDR3 is TGTGCCAGCAGCTTTCAGGGGGAAGCTTACTACGAGCAGTACTTC. The entire variable domain, with the rest obtained from reference TRBV7-8 and TRBJ2-7, is as follows: GAGVSQSPRYKVAKRGQDVALRCDPISGHVSLFWYQQALGQGPEFLTYFQNEAQLDKSGLPSDRFFAERPEGSVSTLKIQRTQQEDSAVYLCASSFQGEAYYEQYFGPGTRLTVT.

This rearrangement joins TRBV2 to TRBJ1-3; D unresolved. The germline V and J ends were trimmed by 2 bases and 4 bases, with 6 bases remaining between them. The CDR3 is made up of 13 amino acids. The V gene's germline CDR1 is SNHLY and CDR2 FYNNEI. The CDR3 sequence: CASSENGGNTIYF. DNA for the CDR3: TGTGCCAGCAGTGAAAATGGGGGAAACACCATATATTTT.

The V and J genes are TRBV18 and TRBJ1-1; the D is unclear. The CDR3 spans 14 residues. Trimming left V 4 bases short and J 1 base short, with 10 bases between. The V gene's germline CDR1 is KGHSH and CDR2 LQKENI. The CDR3 DNA sequence: TGTGCCAGCTCACTGGAGGTCCAGAACACTGAAGCTTTCTTT. Its protein product is CASSLEVQNTEAFF.

This sequence joins TRBV27 and TRBJ2-1; weak D call: TRBD2 (6 bases). Germline V gives CDR1 MNHEY, CDR2 SMNVEV (reference sequence). The CDR3 spans 13 residues. V gave up 9 bases and J gave up 2 bases, with 11 bases separating them. CDR3 DNA sequence: TGTGCCAGTAGCGGAACGGCCTACAATGAGCAGTTCTTC. This translates into CASSGTAYNEQFF.

CDR3 sequence (DNA): TGTGCCTGGGGGGAGGCCAGGGCGTTCGGCTACACCTTC. Translation: CAWGEARAFGYTF. V and J are TRBV30 and TRBJ1-2, with a weak D call TRBD1 (5 bases). V lost 5 bases and J 8 bases, leaving 18 bases between the germline ends. Germline V gene lookup returns CDR1 GTSNPN and CDR2 SVGIG (reference sequence). This CDR3 has 13 amino acids.

The chain has TRBV7-2 and TRBJ2-5, with D possibly TRBD2 on 5 matching bases. V lost 8 bases and J lost 3, with 13 bases in between. The CDR3 has 13 amino acids. Germline V lookup: CDR1 SGHTA, CDR2 FQGNSA. CDR3 bases: TGTGCCAGCGGAAGGCGGGCAGAAGAGACCCAGTACTTC. Translation gives CASGRRAEETQYF.

This clone appeared once. This sequence joins TRBV2 and TRBJ2-5, with D maybe TRBD1 (5 bases). Trimming took 4 bases from V and 0 from J, leaving 9 bases between them. The germline V gene has CDR1 SNHLY and CDR2 FYNNEI. This CDR3 is 14 amino acids long. For the CDR3, the DNA is TGTGCCAGCAGTGGGGGCCAGTACCAAGAGACCCAGTACTTC. Translating gives CASSGGQYQETQYF.

This clone was seen only once. The genes are TRBV5-1 and TRBJ2-7; 9 nucleotides align to TRBD1. Germline-derived CDR1 and CDR2 are SGHRS and YFSETQ. Losses at the gene ends were 5 bases for V and 4 bases for J; bases not matched to a gene: 13. This CDR3 is 16 amino acids long. CDR3 nucleotides: TGCGCCAGCAGGACAGCCGGGACAGGGAATAGATACGAGCAGTACTTC. It is translated as CASRTAGTGNRYEQYF. Looking up the rest from reference TRBV5-1 and TRBJ2-7 gives the full variable domain: KAGVTQTPRYLIKTRGQQVTLSCSPISGHRSVSWYQQTPGQGLQFLFEYFSETQRNKGNFPGRFSGRQFSNSRSEMNVSTLELGDSALYLCASRTAGTGNRYEQYFGPGTRLTVT.

This chain links TRBV10-2 with TRBJ2-5, with 7 bases identical to TRBD1. The CDR3 has 15 amino acids. The germline V gene encodes CDR1 WSHSY and CDR2 SAAADI. Trimming cost V 2 bases and J 6 bases; bases outside gene matches: 9. CDR3 region: CASSEPSQGVKTQYF. The CDR3, as DNA: TGCGCCAGCAGTGAGCCCTCCCAGGGGGTAAAGACCCAGTACTTC.

The chain links TRBV5-1 to TRBJ2-7; D unclear. The CDR3 is 16 amino acids. Per germline, CDR1 SGHRS and CDR2 YFSETQ. Trimming pared 4 bases from V and 7 bases from J, leaving 24 bases between. Here the CDR3 DNA reads TGCGCCAGCAGCCCAAATCCCACGAAAAACCCCCCTGAGCAGTACTTC. It encodes CASSPNPTKNPPEQYF.

The V call is TRBV5-1, the J call TRBJ2-1, with 10 nucleotides matching TRBD1. Trimming took 9 bases from V and 2 from J; bases not matched to a gene: 8. The CDR3 totals 15 residues. Germline CDR1 is SGHRS and CDR2 is YFSETQ. The CDR3 bases are TGCGCCACCCGACAGGGGGCTTTTACCTACAATGAGCAGTTCTTC. Translating it yields CATRQGAFTYNEQFF.

The chain couples TRBV19 to TRBJ2-5; D may be TRBD1 (5 bases). This CDR3 is built from 13 residues. From germline, CDR1 is LNHDA and CDR2 SQIVND (reference sequence). Trimming left V 5 bases short and J 2 bases short, with 9 bases between. CDR3 amino acids: CASSGAAQETQYF. CDR3 DNA: TGTGCCAGTAGTGGGGCGGCTCAAGAGACCCAGTACTTC.

The chain carries TRBV25-1 and TRBJ2-3; D is unresolved. The CDR3 contains 18 residues. CDR1 MGHDK and CDR2 SYGVNS come from the germline V gene. Trimming removed 1 base from V and 2 bases from J, with 19 bases in between. The CDR3: CASSEFGSPGRNTDTQYF. CDR3 DNA: TGTGCCAGCAGTGAATTCGGCTCCCCCGGCAGGAACACAGATACGCAGTATTTT.

The V and J genes are TRBV7-3 and TRBJ1-1, with D tentatively TRBD1 (6 bases). The V and J ends lost 0 bases and 1 base respectively, with 9 bases between them. This CDR3 is built from 15 residues. Germline V CDR1 and CDR2: SGHTA, FQGTGA. The chain's CDR3 is CASSLTGGANTEAFF. CDR3 sequence (DNA): TGTGCCAGCAGCTTAACTGGGGGGGCGAACACTGAAGCTTTCTTT.

The chain carries TRBV9 and TRBJ1-1; 9 bases agree with TRBD1. The V gene's germline CDR1 is SGDLS and CDR2 YYNGEE. The V and J ends lost 3 bases and 4 bases, in that order; junction bases with no gene match: 7. The length of the CDR3 is 15 residues. The CDR3: CASSARQGVGTEAFF. Written as DNA, the CDR3 is TGTGCCAGCAGCGCAAGACAGGGGGTTGGCACTGAAGCTTTCTTT.

The rearrangement links TRBV30 to TRBJ1-6; no definite D call. Germline V gene lookup returns CDR1 GTSNPN and CDR2 SVGIG (reference sequence). The CDR3 loop spans 13 amino acids. V was clipped by 2 bases and J by 10 bases, with 12 bases between them. CDR3: CAWSLENRSPLHF. The CDR3 DNA follows: TGTGCCTGGAGTTTGGAGAACCGGTCACCCCTCCACTTT.

This CDR3 reads CASSIGLQGGNQPQHF. DNA of the CDR3: TGTGCCAGTAGTATAGGTCTGCAGGGTGGTAATCAGCCCCAGCATTTT. This rearrangement joins TRBV19 to TRBJ1-5; D is perhaps TRBD1 (5 bases). Germline assignment: CDR1 LNHDA and CDR2 SQIVND (reference sequence). The CDR3 contains 16 residues. V shed 1 base and J shed 4 bases, with 14 bases lying between them. Together with reference TRBV19 and TRBJ1-5, the CDR3 gives the full variable domain: DGGITQSPKYLFRKEGQNVTLSCEQNLNHDAMYWYRQDPGQGLRLIYYSQIVNDFQKGDIAEGYSVSREKKESFPLTVTSAQKNPTAFYLCASSIGLQGGNQPQHFGDGTRLSIL.

The V and J genes are TRBV5-1 and TRBJ2-7; D is ambiguous. The CDR3 consists of 14 residues. CDR1 is SGHRS, CDR2 YFSETQ, per germline. V dropped 1 base and J dropped 2 bases, with 10 bases sitting between them. The CDR3 DNA follows: TGCGCCAGCAGCTTGATTTTCGGAGCCTACGAGCAGTACTTC. Translated: CASSLIFGAYEQYF.

J is TRBJ1-2 and V is TRBV7-2, with 8 bases fitting TRBD1. Per germline, CDR1 SGHTA and CDR2 FQGNSA. Trimming at V came to 4 bases and at J to 2 bases, leaving 6 bases not matched to a gene. The CDR3 is 15 residues long. The CDR3 region has the DNA TGTGCCAGCAGCTCGCACAGGGGGGCCAACTATGGCTACACCTTC. As protein: CASSSHRGANYGYTF.

V is TRBV30 and J is TRBJ2-5; 7 bases fit TRBD1. This CDR3 is 12 amino acids long. Germline CDR1 reads GTSNPN; CDR2 reads SVGIG (reference sequence). For the CDR3, the DNA is TGTGCAAGGGACAGCGAATTTGGGACCCAGTACTTC. This gives the protein CARDSEFGTQYF.

The table lists this clone with a count of one. V and J are TRBV7-2 and TRBJ2-5; perhaps TRBD1 as D (5 bases). CDR3 length: 14 amino acids. V was clipped by 3 bases and J by 5 bases, with 13 bases between them. The germline CDR1 and CDR2 sequences are SGHTA and FQGNSA. The CDR3, as DNA: TGTGCCAGCAGCTTTCAGGGTAGCTGGGAGACCCAGTACTTC. Its translation is CASSFQGSWETQYF.

The chain carries TRBV4-3 and TRBJ2-2, with D possibly matching TRBD1 (5 bases). Trimming cost V 3 bases and J 5 bases, with 13 bases left between them. The CDR3 is 15 amino acids. The germline CDR1 and CDR2 sequences are LGHNA and YSLEER. CDR3 DNA: TGCGCCAGCAGCCAGGGTTTGGGGCAAACCGGGGAGCTGTTTTTT. It codes for CASSQGLGQTGELFF.